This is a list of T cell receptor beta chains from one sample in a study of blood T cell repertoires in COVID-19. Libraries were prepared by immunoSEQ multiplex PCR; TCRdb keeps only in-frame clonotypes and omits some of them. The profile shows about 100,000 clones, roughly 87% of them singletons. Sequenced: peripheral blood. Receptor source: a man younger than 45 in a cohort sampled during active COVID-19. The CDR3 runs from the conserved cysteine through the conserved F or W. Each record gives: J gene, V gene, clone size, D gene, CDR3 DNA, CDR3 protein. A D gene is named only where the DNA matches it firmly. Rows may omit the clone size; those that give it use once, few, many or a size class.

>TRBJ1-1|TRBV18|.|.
TGTGCCAGCTCACCATCCAGGGGGAACACTGAAGCTTTCTTT
CASSPSRGNTEAFF
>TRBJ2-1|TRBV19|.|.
TGTGCCAGTAGTATAGGGGGGGGGCCCTACAATGAGCAGTTCTTC
CASSIGGGPYNEQFF
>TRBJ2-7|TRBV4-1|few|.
TGCGCCAGCAGCCAAGGACAGGACACCTACGAGCAGTACTTC
CASSQGQDTYEQYF
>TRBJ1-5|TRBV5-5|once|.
TGTGCCAGCAGCTTCGAGGGTCAGCCCCAGCATTTT
CASSFEGQPQHF
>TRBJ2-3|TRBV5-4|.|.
TGTGCCAGCAGCGAAAGGGAGGGGGGCACAGATACGCAGTATTTT
CASSEREGGTDTQYF
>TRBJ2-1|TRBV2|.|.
TGTGCCGGAAGGATGGGGGGGCGAGGGAATGAGCAGTTCTTC
CAGRMGGRGNEQFF
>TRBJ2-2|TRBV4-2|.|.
TGTGCCAGCAGCCAAGACCCAGCGAACACCGGGGAGCTGTTTTTT
CASSQDPANTGELFF
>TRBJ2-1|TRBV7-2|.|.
TGTGCCAGCAGCTTAGGACTAGTATTCGTCAATGAGCAGTTCTTC
CASSLGLVFVNEQFF
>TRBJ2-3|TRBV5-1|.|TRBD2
TGCGCCAGCAGCAGCGACCTGGGACTAGCGGCTGATACGCAGTATTTT
CASSSDLGLAADTQYF
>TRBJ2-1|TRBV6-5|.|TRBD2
TGTGCCAGCAGTTACTCGAGCTCCCCGGGACTAGGGTTATTCTTC
CASSYSSSPGLGLFF
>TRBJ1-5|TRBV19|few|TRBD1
TGTGCCAGTAGGCCCTTAGACGGACAGGGGGACGGACAGCCCCAGCATTTT
CASRPLDGQGDGQPQHF
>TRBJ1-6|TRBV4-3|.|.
TGCGCCAGCAGCCCAAGCGGAAACAGGGCCCATAATTCACCCCTCCACTTT
CASSPSGNRAHNSPLHF
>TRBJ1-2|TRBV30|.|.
TGTGCCTGGAGTGTACCTCTGGCCGGCTACACCTTC
CAWSVPLAGYTF
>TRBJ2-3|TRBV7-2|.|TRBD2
TGTGCCAGCAGCACCCGAAGCGGGGGGGGCCAAAGCACAGATACGCAGTATTTT
CASSTRSGGGQSTDTQYF
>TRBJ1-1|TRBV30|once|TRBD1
TGTGCCTGGAGTGCCGGGACAGCCAACACTGAAGCTTTCTTT
CAWSAGTANTEAFF
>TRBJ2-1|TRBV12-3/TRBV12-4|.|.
TGTGCCAGCAGTACCCAACGGTCTGAGCAGTTCTTC
CASSTQRSEQFF